These 4 T cell receptor beta chains were all obtained from the same sample, sequenced in a study of blood T cell repertoires in COVID-19. Method: immunoSEQ multiplex PCR; TCRdb's copy keeps in-frame clones and lacks some. The sample holds roughly 250,000 clones, about nine tenths seen once. The sequenced sample consisted of PBMCs or T cells enriched from blood (not recorded which). All receptors derive from a woman in her 50s who had recovered from COVID-19.

The chain has TRBV9 and TRBJ2-3; TRBD1 is a possible D gene (6 bases). Deletions cut 3 bases from V and 6 bases from J, with 11 bases between. Germline lookup yields CDR1 SGDLS and CDR2 YYNGEE. The CDR3 is 13 residues long. CDR3 amino acids: CASSGMRGDTQYF. CDR3 DNA: TGTGCCAGCAGCGGGATGAGGGGGGATACGCAGTATTTT.

The chain employs TRBV30 and TRBJ2-1, with 8 nucleotides matching TRBD2. Unmatched junction bases numbered 9, after V lost 0 bases and J lost 8 bases. Germline V gene data show CDR1 as GTSNPN and CDR2 as SVGIG (reference sequence). The CDR3 runs 15 residues. The CDR3 loop reads CAWSVWAGRGYEQFF. The CDR3 coding sequence is TGTGCCTGGAGTGTATGGGCCGGGAGGGGCTATGAGCAGTTCTTC.

The chain employs TRBV7-2 and TRBJ1-1; D unresolved. V shed 2 bases and J shed 8 bases, with 12 bases lying between them. The CDR3 contains 13 residues. Germline V lookup: CDR1 SGHTA, CDR2 FQGNSA. The CDR3 reads CASSLRIQVEAFF. The CDR3 nucleotides are TGTGCCAGCAGCTTAAGAATCCAGGTGGAAGCTTTCTTT.

This chain joins TRBV28 and TRBJ2-1; 14 nucleotides agree with TRBD2. This CDR3 is 16 amino acids long. J lost 9 bases, V lost 4 bases, and 8 bases had no gene match. In germline, CDR1 is MDHEN, CDR2 SYDVKM. CDR3 residues: CASSSRTSGRSGEQFF. The CDR3 DNA sequence: TGTGCCAGCAGTTCCCGGACTAGCGGGAGGTCTGGTGAGCAGTTCTTC.